Reported below is one T cell receptor beta chain. The antigen is undetermined. The data belong to a study of shared clonotypes between healthy human individuals. Study in general: A donor's plate count was three for CD4 naive and three for CD4 memory; CD8 naive had two and CD8 memory one. Notes on the study in general: Relative to memory subsets, naive subsets generally showed larger estimated richness.

The V gene end was trimmed by 8 bases and the J gene end by 2 bases; junction bases not matched to a gene: 8. From germline, CDR1 is SGHVS and CDR2 FQNEAQ. This CDR3 contains 15 residues. Cells designated naive CD8 were CD45RO-negative and were positively selected for CCR7, with terminally differentiated effector memory CD45RA+ cells excluded. Sequencing was performed with immunoSEQ multiplex PCR; in TCRdb, only in-frame clones are kept and a portion is missing. The sample has millions of clones, more than 85% seen once. This TCR came from a man aged 18 to 35 in good health. Some clones in this sample may be carry-over from other donors' samples. The chain couples TRBV7-8 to TRBJ2-3; 9 nucleotides agree with TRBD2. The sequenced sample was naive CD8+ T cells from PBMCs. CDR3 sequence (DNA): TGTGCCAGCGGGGAGACTAGCGGTTCCACAGATACGCAGTATTTT. As protein: CASGETSGSTDTQYF.